Included here is one TCR beta chain sequence, with context. This CDR3 contains 15 residues. CDR1 and CDR2 from the germline V gene are MRHNA and SNTAGT. V lost 6 bases to trimming and J lost 3 bases; unmatched junction nucleotides: 7. This sample was included in a study of blood T cell repertoires in COVID-19. Whole-study context: The United States, Italy and Spain supplied acute and convalescent COVID-19 samples. From T cells, B-cell-depleted T cells, or PBMCs came the material, which was cDNA or gDNA.

In the authors' workflow: Cell counts per sample came from amplifying reference gene primers. Using immunoSEQ multiplex PCR, the repertoire was profiled, and TCRdb retains in-frame clones only, with some absent. V and J calls and clone size are as listed in that table; D and trimming were resolved from the DNA. The sample lists a few hundred thousand clones; around 83% were seen once. The rearrangement links TRBV6-4 to TRBJ2-1, with 8 bases lining up with TRBD1. The sequence derives from a man aged 45-65 years with active or convalescent COVID-19. The source material was peripheral blood. CDR3 DNA: TGTGCCAGCAGCCTGAACGGACAGGGCTACAATGAGCAGTTCTTC. Translated, it gives CASSLNGQGYNEQFF.